The T cell receptor (beta chain) under discussion was sequenced for a study of blood T cell repertoires in COVID-19. On the study more broadly: The origin of the acute and convalescent COVID-19 samples was the United States, Italy and Spain. The analysed material was cDNA or gDNA that came from T cells, B-cell-depleted T cells, or PBMCs.

Per the original methods: Amplification of reference gene primers provided the estimated nucleated cell counts. The data were produced by immunoSEQ multiplex PCR, yet TCRdb's version contains in-frame clones alone and is incomplete. D and trimming were read from the DNA, whereas the V and J calls and clone size are those reported in that table. The profile shows a few hundred thousand clones, 85% of them singletons. Source material: peripheral blood. This sequence was found in a woman under 30 with acute or convalescent COVID-19.

CDR3 in DNA: TGTGCCAGCAGTTTATTTGCCGGGGCAGGGGAAGAGACCCAGTACTTC. Encoded protein: CASSLFAGAGEETQYF. V and J are TRBV27 and TRBJ2-5, with a tentative D call TRBD1 (6 bases). V was cut by 1 base and J by 3 bases, with 15 bases left in between. This CDR3 is 16 amino acids long. CDR1 MNHEY and CDR2 SMNVEV come from the germline V gene (reference sequence).